The table lists the clone carrying this T cell receptor beta chain with a few counts. What it binds is not known. Template switching with 5'RACE generated the TCR cDNA and added a universal primer site and UMIs. TCRdb used MiXCR to reprocess the 5' RACE reads, holding one entry per CDR3 protein. Among 150,000 or so distinct CDR3 sequences, approximately 10% were seen once, and the ten largest hold under 40%. The sample originates from a study of T cells after yellow fever vaccination. Study at large: When fractions had low cell numbers, they were prepared with SMART-Seq v4 Ultra Low Input. Overall study results and limits: Reappearing after the booster were most of the clones from primary vaccination (around 96% CD4, roughly 86% CD8). Abundant clonotypes (contaminants from the bulk population) could be present in FACS-sorted repertoires.

V lost 4 bases, J lost 4 bases, and 9 bases lay in between. Germline loops: CDR1 KGHDR, CDR2 SFDVKD. CDR3 length: 14 residues. This chain uses TRBV24-1 with TRBJ2-2; a possible D gene is TRBD1 (5 bases). The sample consisted of CD8+ T cells sorted from PBMCs, taken 45 days after the yellow fever booster vaccination. This receptor was taken from a man between 18 and 29 years old who received the YFV17D yellow fever vaccine. CDR3 region: CATSDRVGTGELFF. DNA of the CDR3: TGTGCCACCAGTGACAGGGTCGGCACCGGGGAGCTGTTTTTT.